This is a list of T cell receptor beta chains from one sample in a study of T cell repertoires in cytomegalovirus infection. One entry per CDR3 protein, called by TCRdb with MiXCR from the reads. The sample holds hundreds of thousands of distinct CDR3 sequences, 8% to 10% seen once. The material sequenced was PBMCs. The source is a human donor in good health (CMV status not recorded). Some clones in this sample may be carry-over from other donors' samples. Each CDR3 is given with its conserved first and last residue. The D gene is left open where the match is weak. Expanded clones are given a class, and other clones once, few, many or no size at all.

CASSPPHRVTGELFF,TGTGCCAGCAGTCCCCCCCACCGGGTCACCGGGGAGCTGTTTTTT,few,TRBJ2-2,TRBV28,NA
CASSQDPHRGRNQPQHF,TGTGCCAGCAGCCAAGATCCCCACAGGGGAAGGAATCAGCCCCAGCATTTT,many,TRBJ1-5,TRBV4-2,TRBD1
CASSVWNTGELFF,TGTGCCAGCAGCGTCTGGAACACCGGGGAGCTGTTTTTT,NA,TRBJ2-2,TRBV14,NA
CATEVSGSSYEQYF,TGTGCCACCGAGGTTAGCGGGAGCTCCTACGAGCAGTACTTC,many,TRBJ2-7,TRBV2,TRBD2
CASSYSISVRGPSYNEQFF,TGTGCCAGCAGTTACTCGATCTCGGTCAGGGGGCCTTCCTACAATGAGCAGTTCTTC,many,TRBJ2-1,TRBV6-2/TRBV6-3,TRBD1
CASSQGAGANTEAFF,TGTGCCAGCAGCCAAGGAGCAGGAGCCAACACTGAAGCTTTCTTT,NA,TRBJ1-1,TRBV4-1,NA
CASSPKSAGGSSNEQFF,TGTGCCAGCAGCCCTAAGTCAGCGGGAGGTTCTAGCAATGAGCAGTTCTTC,many,TRBJ2-1,TRBV7-2,TRBD2
CATSDLPGRNYNEQFF,TGTGCCACCAGTGATTTACCCGGGAGGAACTACAATGAGCAGTTCTTC,few,TRBJ2-1,TRBV24-1,TRBD2
CASRPLEGRNYGYTF,TGTGCCAGCAGGCCTTTGGAGGGTAGGAACTATGGCTACACCTTC,many,TRBJ1-2,TRBV12-3/TRBV12-4,NA
CASSLEVSRVSYEQYF,TGTGCCAGCAGCTTAGAAGTTAGCAGGGTAAGCTACGAGCAGTACTTC,many,TRBJ2-7,TRBV7-2,NA
CASSLGGANKIYGYTF,TGTGCCAGCAGTTTGGGGGGGGCCAACAAGATCTATGGCTACACCTTC,NA,TRBJ1-2,TRBV28,NA
CASSQLNNEQFF,TGTGCCAGCAGTCAACTAAACAATGAGCAGTTCTTC,many,TRBJ2-1,TRBV7-2,NA
CASSVRLAGLSEQFF,TGTGCCAGCAGCGTACGACTAGCCGGATTAAGTGAGCAGTTCTTC,many,TRBJ2-1,TRBV7-8,TRBD2
CASSAETWSSYNEQFF,TGTGCCAGCAGCGCAGAGACATGGAGCTCCTACAATGAGCAGTTCTTC,NA,TRBJ2-1,TRBV5-8,NA
CASSPGLAGFYEQYF,TGTGCCAGCAGCCCCGGACTAGCGGGTTTTTACGAGCAGTACTTC,many,TRBJ2-7,TRBV7-2,TRBD2
CASGGLSNEQFF,TGTGCCAGCGGGGGCCTATCTAATGAGCAGTTCTTC,NA,TRBJ2-1,TRBV12-3/TRBV12-4,NA
CSARRGRRETQYF,TGCAGTGCTAGAAGGGGTCGTCGGGAGACCCAGTACTTC,few,TRBJ2-5,TRBV20-1,NA
CASSLVGGLAGGQETQYF,TGTGCCAGCAGCTTAGTAGGGGGACTAGCGGGGGGACAAGAGACCCAGTACTTC,NA,TRBJ2-5,TRBV11-2,TRBD2
CASSRRLRNTGELFF,TGTGCCAGTAGTAGGAGACTAAGGAACACCGGGGAGCTGTTTTTT,NA,TRBJ2-2,TRBV19,NA
CASSVGSSGGLGFF,TGTGCCAGCAGCGTAGGTTCTAGCGGGGGGTTAGGGTTCTTC,NA,TRBJ2-1,TRBV9,TRBD2
CASRFDRGPLSGNTIYF,TGTGCCAGCAGATTTGACAGGGGCCCTCTCTCTGGAAACACCATATATTTT,NA,TRBJ1-3,TRBV12-3/TRBV12-4,TRBD1
CASSPQSTGFLLNEQFF,TGTGCCAGCAGCCCGCAATCGACAGGGTTCCTTCTAAATGAGCAGTTCTTC,NA,TRBJ2-1,TRBV27,TRBD1
CASSNPGLGETQYF,TGTGCCAGCAGCAATCCGGGACTAGGAGAGACCCAGTACTTC,NA,TRBJ2-5,TRBV7-9,TRBD2
CASSRAGVREQYF,TGTGCCAGTAGTAGAGCGGGAGTGAGAGAGCAGTACTTC,NA,TRBJ2-7,TRBV19,TRBD2
CASSPYPAGSYNEQFF,TGTGCCAGCAGCCCCTATCCGGCGGGCTCCTACAATGAGCAGTTCTTC,NA,TRBJ2-1,TRBV7-2,NA
CASSSGQGVETQYF,TGTGCCAGCAGCTCGGGGCAGGGGGTGGAGACCCAGTACTTC,many,TRBJ2-5,TRBV5-5,TRBD1
CSVAQGSTEASF,NA,NA,TRBJ1-1,TRBV29-1,NA
CASSPQTGQFYTQYF,TGTGCCAGCAGTCCCCAGACAGGGCAGTTTTATACGCAGTATTTT,NA,TRBJ2-3,TRBV6-2/TRBV6-3,TRBD1
CAISGRDLALGEQFF,TGTGCCATCAGTGGTAGGGACCTAGCCCTAGGTGAGCAGTTCTTC,many,TRBJ2-1,TRBV10-3,NA
CASSPRGGGSPLHF,TGTGCCAGCAGTCCCCGGGGGGGTGGATCACCCCTCCACTTT,NA,TRBJ1-6,TRBV6-6,NA
CASSIQETQYF,TGTGCCAGCAGCATTCAAGAGACCCAGTACTTC,many,TRBJ2-5,TRBV7-2,NA
CASSLGTDPREQYF,TGTGCCAGCTCCCTCGGGACGGATCCACGAGAGCAGTACTTC,NA,TRBJ2-7,TRBV18,NA
CASRGYLVRVGELFF,TGTGCCAGCAGAGGGTATCTAGTAAGGGTCGGGGAGCTGTTTTTT,NA,TRBJ2-2,TRBV2,NA
CSAPPGTQGRSSYEQYF,TGCAGTGCCCCACCTGGAACCCAGGGAAGGAGCTCCTACGAGCAGTACTTC,once,TRBJ2-7,TRBV20-1,NA
CASSDLAGTDTQYF,TGTGCCAGTAGTGATCTAGCGGGCACAGATACGCAGTATTTT,NA,TRBJ2-3,TRBV19,TRBD2
CASSFYSQETQYF,TGTGCCAGCAGCTTTTACAGCCAAGAGACCCAGTACTTC,NA,TRBJ2-5,TRBV7-2,NA
CASSHGTGGLNEQFF,TGCGCCAGCAGCCACGGGACAGGGGGCTTGAATGAGCAGTTCTTC,NA,TRBJ2-1,TRBV5-1,TRBD1
CASSSSGYYNEQFF,TGTGCCAGCAGCAGTAGCGGGTACTACAATGAGCAGTTCTTC,NA,TRBJ2-1,TRBV7-4,TRBD2
CASSLRPINEQFF,TGTGCCAGCAGCTTGAGGCCGATCAATGAGCAGTTCTTC,few,TRBJ2-1,TRBV7-8,NA
CASSPLMASGSVWPYNEQFF,TGTGCCAGCAGCCCTCTAATGGCTAGCGGGAGTGTGTGGCCCTACAATGAGCAGTTCTTC,many,TRBJ2-1,TRBV7-2,TRBD2
CASSLGGSGANVLTF,TGTGCCAGCAGCTTAGGGGGTTCTGGGGCCAACGTCCTGACTTTC,many,TRBJ2-6,TRBV7-2,NA
CANSLGGAQDFF,TGTGCCAACAGTTTGGGGGGGGCCCAAGATTTCTTT,NA,TRBJ1-1,TRBV12-3/TRBV12-4,NA